This TCR beta chain was identified in a study of shared clonotypes between healthy human individuals. Study-wide background: For every donor, three CD4 naive, three CD4 memory, two CD8 naive and one CD8 memory plates were used. Findings and caveats of the study: The genetic and exposure-history diversity represented was limited by few donors.

The germline CDR1 and CDR2 sequences are MNHEY and SMNVEV (reference sequence). There are 14 residues in the CDR3. The ends were cut back, 2 bases at V and 3 bases at J, with 11 bases in the middle. Naive CD8 cells comprised CD45RO-negative, CCR7-positively selected cells, excluding terminally differentiated effector memory CD45RA+ cells. Healthy and HIV-negative, the adult donors had no recent acute infections or vaccinations. Deep-level settings were used for running the assay. The assay was immunoSEQ multiplex PCR, and TCRdb's table has in-frame clones only and misses some. The table records around 2,000,000 clones, 85% to 95% of them present only once. As concerns this clone: Its antigen is still unknown. Within the sample, other DNA sequences also encode this same CDR3.

The specimen sequenced was naive CD8+ T cells sorted from blood. V is TRBV27 and J is TRBJ2-7; D may be TRBD1 (5 bases). The sequence came from a man aged 18-30 years in good health. Here the CDR3 reads CASSLLGADYEQYF. The CDR3 DNA reads as TGTGCCAGCAGTTTACTAGGGGCGGACTACGAGCAGTACTTC.